The T cell receptor (beta chain) described here comes from a study of Tregs in tolerant kidney transplant recipients. Regarding the study as a whole: The most relevant donor-specific Treg TCRbeta repertoire apparently came from expansion with activated donor B cells.

This clone was seen more than once but under ten times. Antigen: not known. V was clipped by 4 bases and J by 10 bases, with 16 bases between them. Germline V CDR1 and CDR2: LGHNA, YNFKEQ. This CDR3 is 13 amino acids long. Produced via immunoSEQ multiplex PCR; TCRdb's table is partial and in-frame only. The sample lists roughly 9,000 clones; roughly 44% were seen once. The V and J genes are TRBV4-2 and TRBJ1-1; no definite D call. Sequenced: CD4+ T cells from blood cultured with allogeneic cells. The receptor comes from a human donor in good health. The CDR3 loop reads CASSRGDSRLAFF. The CDR3 DNA sequence: TGTGCCAGCAGCCGAGGAGATAGCAGGCTAGCTTTCTTT.